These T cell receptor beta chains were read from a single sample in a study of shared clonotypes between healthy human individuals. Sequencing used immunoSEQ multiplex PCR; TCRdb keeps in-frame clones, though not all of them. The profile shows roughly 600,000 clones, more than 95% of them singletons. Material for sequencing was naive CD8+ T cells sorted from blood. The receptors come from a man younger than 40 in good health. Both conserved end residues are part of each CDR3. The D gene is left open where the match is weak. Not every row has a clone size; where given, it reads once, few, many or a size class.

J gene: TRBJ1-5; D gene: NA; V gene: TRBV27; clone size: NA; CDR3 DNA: TGTGCCAGCAGTCCCTACTCAGGAGATAGCAATCAGCCCCAGCATTTT; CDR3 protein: CASSPYSGDSNQPQHF
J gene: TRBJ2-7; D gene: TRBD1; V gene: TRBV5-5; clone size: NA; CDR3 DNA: TGTGCCAGCAGCTTGGGGTCCGGGACAGACGTGCACTTC; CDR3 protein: CASSLGSGTDVHF
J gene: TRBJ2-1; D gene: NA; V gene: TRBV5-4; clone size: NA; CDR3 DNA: TGTGCCAGCAGCTATACCGACAGGACGATCTTC; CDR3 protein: CASSYTDRTIF
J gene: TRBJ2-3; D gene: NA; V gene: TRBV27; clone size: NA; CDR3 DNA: TGTGCCAGCAGTTCCACGTGGACCAACACAGATACGCAGTATTTT; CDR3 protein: CASSSTWTNTDTQYF
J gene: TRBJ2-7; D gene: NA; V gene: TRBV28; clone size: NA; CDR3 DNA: TGTGCCAGCACCTCCAGCGCCGGGACCTTCTCCCACGAGCAGTACTTC; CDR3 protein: CASTSSAGTFSHEQYF
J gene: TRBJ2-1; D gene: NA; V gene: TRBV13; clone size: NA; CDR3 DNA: TGTGCCAGCAGCCCTAAAGGGGGTAATGAGCAGTTCTTC; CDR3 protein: CASSPKGGNEQFF
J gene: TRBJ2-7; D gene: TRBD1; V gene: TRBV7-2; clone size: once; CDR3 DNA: TGTGCCAGCAGCTTACTAGACAGGGCGTACGAGCAGTACTTC; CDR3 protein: CASSLLDRAYEQYF
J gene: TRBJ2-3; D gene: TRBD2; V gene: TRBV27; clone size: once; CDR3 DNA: TGTGCCAGCAGCCTGAGCGGAGCGGGATTGTTAGATACGCAGTATTTT; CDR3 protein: CASSLSGAGLLDTQYF
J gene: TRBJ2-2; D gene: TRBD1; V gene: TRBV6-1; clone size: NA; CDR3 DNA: TGTGCCAGCAGTAGACGGACAGGGGGTACCGGGGAGCTGTTTTTT; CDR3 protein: CASSRRTGGTGELFF
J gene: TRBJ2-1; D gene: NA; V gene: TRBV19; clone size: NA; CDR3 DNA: TGTGCCAGTAGTATAGTGGGCAATGAGCAGTTCTTC; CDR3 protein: CASSIVGNEQFF
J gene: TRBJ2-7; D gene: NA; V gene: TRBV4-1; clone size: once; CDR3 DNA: TGCGCCAGCAGCCACAGAGGCGGTTCCTACGAGCAGTACTTC; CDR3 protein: CASSHRGGSYEQYF
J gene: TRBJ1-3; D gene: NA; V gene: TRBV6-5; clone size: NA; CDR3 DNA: TGTGCCAGCAGTTACAACAGCCTCTCTGGAAACACCATATATTTT; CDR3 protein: CASSYNSLSGNTIYF
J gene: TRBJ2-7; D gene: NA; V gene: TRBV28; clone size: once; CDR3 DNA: TGTGCCAGCAGTTTCTATCAGATCGGCTACGAGCAGTACTTC; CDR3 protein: CASSFYQIGYEQYF
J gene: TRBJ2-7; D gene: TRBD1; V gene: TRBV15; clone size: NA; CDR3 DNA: TGTGCCACCAGCAATGCCGGGACAGCCTACGAGCAGTACTTC; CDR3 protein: CATSNAGTAYEQYF
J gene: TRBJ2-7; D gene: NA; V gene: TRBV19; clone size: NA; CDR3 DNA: TGTGCCAGTAGTGTCACGGGACTTAACACCTACGAGCAGTACTTC; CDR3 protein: CASSVTGLNTYEQYF